This T cell receptor (beta chain) was captured by sequencing in a study of T cells after yellow fever vaccination. Overall study: SMART-Seq v4 Ultra Low Input prepared the low-cell-number fractions.

TCRdb passed the 5' RACE reads through MiXCR, listing each CDR3 protein once. The data show over 250,000 distinct CDR3 sequences, about 4% seen once. A word on this clonotype: No antigen is known for it.

Findings and limits, study-wide: Some clonotypes, a small share, were shared between CD4 and CD8 compartments. Weaker, the secondary response had a peak occurring faster, on day 5 versus 15.

The germline gives CDR1 ENHRY, CDR2 SYGVKD. This CDR3 region has 16 residues. V dropped 2 bases and J dropped 7; count of bases not matched to a gene: 9. The sequenced sample was PBMCs, obtained 5 days after the yellow fever booster vaccination. The chain employs TRBV10-3 and TRBJ2-2, with 8 positions matching TRBD1. This receptor was taken from a man between 18 and 35 years old who received the YFV17D yellow fever vaccine. CDR3 nucleotides: TGTGCCATCAGTGAGCCAACGCGGACAGGGCTCGGGGAGCTGTTTTTT. It codes for CAISEPTRTGLGELFF.